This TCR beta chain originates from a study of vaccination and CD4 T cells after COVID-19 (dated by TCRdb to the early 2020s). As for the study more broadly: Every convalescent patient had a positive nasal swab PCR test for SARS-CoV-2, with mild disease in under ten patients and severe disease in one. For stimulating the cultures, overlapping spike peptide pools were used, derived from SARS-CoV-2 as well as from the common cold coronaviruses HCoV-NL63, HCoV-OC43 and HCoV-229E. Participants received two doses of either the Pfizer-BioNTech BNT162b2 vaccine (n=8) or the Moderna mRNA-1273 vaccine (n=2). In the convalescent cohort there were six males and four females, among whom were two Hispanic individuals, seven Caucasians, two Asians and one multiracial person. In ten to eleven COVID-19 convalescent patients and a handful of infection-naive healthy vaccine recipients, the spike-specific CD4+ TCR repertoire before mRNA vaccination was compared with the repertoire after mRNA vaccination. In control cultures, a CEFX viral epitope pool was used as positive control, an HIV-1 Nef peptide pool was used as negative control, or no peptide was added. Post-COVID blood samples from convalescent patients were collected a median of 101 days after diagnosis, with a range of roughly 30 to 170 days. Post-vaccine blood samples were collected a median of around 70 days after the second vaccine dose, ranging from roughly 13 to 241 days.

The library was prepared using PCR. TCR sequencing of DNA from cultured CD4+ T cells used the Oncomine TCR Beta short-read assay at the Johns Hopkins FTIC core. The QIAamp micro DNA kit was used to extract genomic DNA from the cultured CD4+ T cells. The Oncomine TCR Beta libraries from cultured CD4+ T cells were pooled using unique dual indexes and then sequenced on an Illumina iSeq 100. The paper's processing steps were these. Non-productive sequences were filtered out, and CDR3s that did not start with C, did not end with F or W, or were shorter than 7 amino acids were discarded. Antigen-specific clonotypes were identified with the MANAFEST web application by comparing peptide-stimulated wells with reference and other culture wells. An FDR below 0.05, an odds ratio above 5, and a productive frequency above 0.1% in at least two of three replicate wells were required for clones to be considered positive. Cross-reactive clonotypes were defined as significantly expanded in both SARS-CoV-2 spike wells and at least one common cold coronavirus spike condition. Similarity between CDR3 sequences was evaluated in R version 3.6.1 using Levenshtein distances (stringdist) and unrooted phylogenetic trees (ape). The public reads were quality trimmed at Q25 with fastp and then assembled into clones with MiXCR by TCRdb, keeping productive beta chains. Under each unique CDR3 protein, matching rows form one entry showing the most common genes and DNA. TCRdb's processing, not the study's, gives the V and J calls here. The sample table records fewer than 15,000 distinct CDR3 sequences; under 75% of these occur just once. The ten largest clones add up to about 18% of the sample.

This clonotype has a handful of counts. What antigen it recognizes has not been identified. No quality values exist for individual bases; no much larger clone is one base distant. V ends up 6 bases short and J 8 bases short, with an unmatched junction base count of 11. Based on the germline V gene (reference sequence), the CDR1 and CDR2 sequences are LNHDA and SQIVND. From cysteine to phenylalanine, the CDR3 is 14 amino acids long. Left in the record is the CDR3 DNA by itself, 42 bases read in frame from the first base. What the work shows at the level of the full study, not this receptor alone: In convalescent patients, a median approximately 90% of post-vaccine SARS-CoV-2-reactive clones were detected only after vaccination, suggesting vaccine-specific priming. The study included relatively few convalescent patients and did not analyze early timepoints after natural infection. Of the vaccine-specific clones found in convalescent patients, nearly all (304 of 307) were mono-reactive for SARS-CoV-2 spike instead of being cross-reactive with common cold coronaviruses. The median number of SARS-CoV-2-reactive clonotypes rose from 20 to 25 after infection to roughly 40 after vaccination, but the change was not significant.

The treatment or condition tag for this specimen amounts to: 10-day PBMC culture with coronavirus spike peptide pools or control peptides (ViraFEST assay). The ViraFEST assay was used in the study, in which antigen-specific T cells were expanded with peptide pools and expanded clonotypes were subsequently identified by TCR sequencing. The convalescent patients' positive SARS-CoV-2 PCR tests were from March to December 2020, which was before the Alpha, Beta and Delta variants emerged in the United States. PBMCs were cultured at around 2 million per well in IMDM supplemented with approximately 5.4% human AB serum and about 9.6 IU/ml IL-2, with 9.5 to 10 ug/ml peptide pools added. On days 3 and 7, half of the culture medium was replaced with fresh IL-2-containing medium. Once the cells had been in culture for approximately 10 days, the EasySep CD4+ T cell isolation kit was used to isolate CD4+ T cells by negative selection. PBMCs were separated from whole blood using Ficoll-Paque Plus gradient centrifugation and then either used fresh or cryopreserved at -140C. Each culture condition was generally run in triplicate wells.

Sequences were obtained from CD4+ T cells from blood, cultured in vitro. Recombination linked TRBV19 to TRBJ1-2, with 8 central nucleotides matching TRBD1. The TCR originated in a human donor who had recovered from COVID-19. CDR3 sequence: CASRSQGAIWGYTF. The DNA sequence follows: TGTGCCAGTAGGTCGCAGGGGGCAATTTGGGGCTACACCTTC.